These 32 T cell receptor beta chains were all obtained from the same sample, sequenced in a study of shared clonotypes between healthy human individuals. CD45RO-negative CD8 cells positively selected for CCR7 made up the naive population, which excluded terminally differentiated effector memory CD45RA+ cells. The method was immunoSEQ multiplex PCR; TCRdb's version includes in-frame clones alone and lacks a portion of them. This table holds hundreds of thousands of clones, approximately 96% found once. Sequencing was done on a sample of naive CD8+ T cells sorted from blood. The receptors shown here come from a woman younger than 45 in good health.

V and J are TRBV28 and TRBJ2-7; no clear D gene. Germline V CDR1 and CDR2: MDHEN, SYDVKM. Trimming removed 5 bases at V and 6 bases at J, with 11 bases between. CDR3 length: 12 residues. The CDR3 sequence: CASSNPTPEQYF. The CDR3, as DNA: TGTGCCAGCAGTAACCCAACCCCCGAGCAGTACTTC.

CDR3 residues: CASSHRGLYEQYF. The CDR3 coding sequence is TGTGCCAGCAGTCACAGGGGGCTATACGAGCAGTACTTC. The chain employs TRBV27 and TRBJ2-7, with TRBD1 matching over 9 bases. The CDR3 consists of 13 residues. Trimming at V came to 5 bases and at J to 4 bases, leaving 3 bases not matched to a gene. Per germline, CDR1 MNHEY and CDR2 SMNVEV (reference sequence).

The CDR3 DNA reads as TGTGCCAGCAGACACGAGGGACTGGGAGCTTTCTTT. This translates into CASRHEGLGAFF. The V and J genes are TRBV7-9 and TRBJ1-1, with a tentative D call TRBD1 (5 bases). The CDR3 is 12 residues long. Germline V gene lookup returns CDR1 SEHNR and CDR2 FQNEAQ (reference sequence). The germline V and J ends were trimmed by 6 bases and 10 bases, with 15 bases remaining between them.

The chain has TRBV7-8 and TRBJ2-7, with a weak D call TRBD2 (6 bases). The V end was cut by 1 base, the J end by 3 bases, with 7 bases between. CDR1 and CDR2 from the germline V gene are SGHVS and FQNEAQ. The CDR3 loop spans 13 amino acids. The CDR3: CASSLVADYEQYF. CDR3 DNA sequence: TGTGCCAGCAGCTTAGTAGCGGACTACGAGCAGTACTTC.

The rearrangement links TRBV7-3 to TRBJ2-2; D gene unclear. CDR1 is SGHTA, CDR2 FQGTGA, per germline. The ends were cut back, 9 bases at V and 10 bases at J, with 6 bases in the middle. The CDR3 length is 9 residues. The CDR3 coding sequence is TGTGCCAGATCTGAGGAGCTGTTTTTT. Translated: CARSEELFF.

The chain combines TRBV10-2 with TRBJ2-7; D gene unclear. Germline V gene data show CDR1 as WSHSY and CDR2 as SAAADI. V was pared by 6 bases and J by 7 bases, with 13 bases between. This CDR3 has 12 residues. The CDR3: CASSQANWEQYF. In DNA, the CDR3 is TGCGCCAGCAGCCAAGCAAATTGGGAGCAGTACTTC.

The rearrangement links TRBV4-2 to TRBJ2-3; TRBD2 might be the D (5 bases). V lost 7 bases to trimming and J lost 5 bases, with 19 bases between them. CDR1 and CDR2 from the germline V gene are LGHNA and YNFKEQ. The length of the CDR3 is 15 residues. The CDR3 loop reads CASNHAREVVDTQYF. CDR3 bases: TGTGCCAGCAACCATGCCCGGGAAGTAGTAGATACGCAGTATTTT.

The chain employs TRBV6-5 and TRBJ2-3, with TRBD2 matching over 8 bases. With 6 bases clipped from V and 1 base from J, the junction kept 3 bases outside the gene matches. Germline V CDR1 and CDR2: MNHEY, SVGAGI. This CDR3 is built from 14 residues. CDR3 sequence: CASSLTSGTDTQYF. CDR3 coding DNA: TGTGCCAGCAGCTTGACTAGCGGCACAGATACGCAGTATTTT.

V and J are TRBV19 and TRBJ2-2, with no clear D. V dropped 7 bases and J dropped 2 bases, with 8 bases sitting between them. The CDR3 totals 13 residues. Germline CDR1 LNHDA, CDR2 SQIVND (reference sequence). The CDR3 DNA reads as TGTGCCAGTACGGTACATAACACCGGGGAGCTGTTTTTT. The encoded protein is CASTVHNTGELFF. Looking up the rest from reference TRBV19 and TRBJ2-2 gives the full variable domain: DGGITQSPKYLFRKEGQNVTLSCEQNLNHDAMYWYRQDPGQGLRLIYYSQIVNDFQKGDIAEGYSVSREKKESFPLTVTSAQKNPTAFYLCASTVHNTGELFFGEGSRLTVL.

DNA of the CDR3: TGTGCCAGCTCACCGTATTGGGGACCCTATGGCTACACCTTC. Protein product: CASSPYWGPYGYTF. This chain uses TRBV18 with TRBJ1-2; D is possibly TRBD1 (5 bases). The CDR3 consists of 14 residues. CDR1 is KGHSH and CDR2 is LQKENI in the germline V gene. V shed 3 bases and J shed 4 bases, with 12 bases lying between them.

The J gene is TRBJ2-7, the V gene TRBV5-4; the D is unclear. The V end lost 4 bases, the J end lost 5 bases, and 7 bases lay between the germline ends. This CDR3 contains 11 residues. Germline V CDR1 and CDR2: SGHNT, YYREEE (reference sequence). In DNA, the CDR3 is TGTGCCAGCAGCCTGGGGAACGAGCAGTACTTC. As protein: CASSLGNEQYF.

The chain joins TRBV30 to TRBJ1-1; unclear D gene. Per the germline V gene, CDR1 is GTSNPN and CDR2 is SVGIG (reference sequence). With 1 base removed from V and 1 base from J, the gap between germline ends came to 13 bases. The CDR3 covers 15 residues. CDR3 region: CAWSAGWVSNTEAFF. In DNA, the CDR3 is TGTGCCTGGAGTGCGGGATGGGTGTCGAACACTGAAGCTTTCTTT.

The chain employs TRBV28 and TRBJ2-7; D assignment may be TRBD1 or TRBD2 (5 bases each). V was shortened by 3 bases and J by 4 bases, with 10 bases between the two germline ends. CDR3 length: 13 amino acids. The V gene's germline CDR1 is MDHEN and CDR2 SYDVKM. This chain's CDR3 is CASSFSGSYEQYF. CDR3 in DNA: TGTGCCAGCAGTTTTTCAGGGAGTTACGAGCAGTACTTC. Complete variable domain (other parts from reference TRBV28 and TRBJ2-7): DVKVTQSSRYLVKRTGEKVFLECVQDMDHENMFWYRQDPGLGLRLIYFSYDVKMKEKGDIPEGYSVSREKKERFSLILESASTNQTSMYLCASSFSGSYEQYFGPGTRLTVT.

This clone has a single count. This chain uses TRBV5-4 with TRBJ2-1; D not resolved. CDR1 is SGHNT, CDR2 YYREEE, per germline (reference sequence). Between the trimmed V and J ends, which lost 4 bases and 6 bases, there was a span of 5 bases. This CDR3 contains 11 residues. The CDR3 protein is CASSTINEQFF. The CDR3 region has the DNA TGTGCCAGCAGCACCATCAATGAGCAGTTCTTC.

This chain connects TRBV13 to TRBJ2-3; D remains ambiguous. The CDR3 contains 14 residues. Germline-derived CDR1 and CDR2 are PRHDT and FYEKMQ (reference sequence). Trimming left V 5 bases short and J 8 bases short, with 17 bases between. CDR3 loop: CASSPGRASGTQYF. CDR3 sequence (DNA): TGTGCCAGCAGCCCAGGCAGAGCTTCGGGTACGCAGTATTTT. Variable domain in full (rest from reference TRBV13 and TRBJ2-3): AAGVIQSPRHLIKEKRETATLKCYPIPRHDTVYWYQQGPGQDPQFLISFYEKMQSDKGSIPDRFSAQQFSDYHSELNMSSLELGDSALYFCASSPGRASGTQYFGPGTRLTVL.

This chain joins TRBV9 and TRBJ2-1; 8 nucleotides line up with TRBD2. The ends lost 4 bases at V and 0 bases at J; junction bases unmatched: 3. The CDR3 is 15 amino acids. The germline V gene has CDR1 SGDLS and CDR2 YYNGEE. The CDR3 loop reads CASSPGGSSYNEQFF. CDR3 nucleotide sequence: TGTGCCAGCAGCCCGGGGGGGAGCTCCTACAATGAGCAGTTCTTC.

The gene calls are TRBV28 and TRBJ2-7, with D hard to call. This CDR3 contains 10 residues. Trimming pared 6 bases from V and 7 bases from J, leaving 7 bases between. Germline V gene lookup returns CDR1 MDHEN and CDR2 SYDVKM. The CDR3 nucleotides are TGTGCCAGCAGGGCGCGGGAGCAGTACTTC. This translates into CASRAREQYF.

The chain employs TRBV2 and TRBJ2-1; D gene ambiguous. Trimming stripped 3 bases from V and 4 bases from J, with 13 bases between. The CDR3 runs to 15 residues. In germline, CDR1 is SNHLY, CDR2 FYNNEI. The CDR3, as DNA: TGTGCCAGCAGTGAGGGGTCGGGTACGTACAATGAGCAGTTCTTC. Protein product: CASSEGSGTYNEQFF. Complete variable domain (other parts from reference TRBV2 and TRBJ2-1): EPEVTQTPSHQVTQMGQEVILRCVPISNHLYFYWYRQILGQKVEFLVSFYNNEISEKSEIFDDQFSVERPDGSNFTLKIRSTKLEDSAMYFCASSEGSGTYNEQFFGPGTRLTVL.

The chain recombines TRBV2 with TRBJ2-2, with TRBD2 identical over 12 bases. Per germline, CDR1 SNHLY and CDR2 FYNNEI. The CDR3 has 18 residues. V dropped 6 bases and J dropped 9; count of bases not matched to a gene: 17. The CDR3 DNA reads as TGTGCCAGCAGGGACGGACTAGCGGGACCCTTCGAACACCGGGAGCTGTTTTTT. This sequence encodes CASRDGLAGPFEHRELFF.

This chain uses TRBV5-4 with TRBJ1-1, with TRBD1 as a possible D gene (6 bases). This CDR3 has 14 amino acids. Germline-derived CDR1 and CDR2 are SGHNT and YYREEE (reference sequence). V lost 5 bases and J lost 4, with 15 bases in between. CDR3 region: CASRQQGDVTEAFF. CDR3 sequence (DNA): TGTGCCAGCAGACAACAGGGCGACGTCACTGAAGCTTTCTTT.

As to this clone: Other DNA sequences within the sample encode an identical CDR3. The rearrangement joins TRBV28 to TRBJ2-5; 11 bases agree with TRBD2. Germline V gene lookup returns CDR1 MDHEN and CDR2 SYDVKM. V lost 3 bases and J lost 4; bases outside the gene matches: 7. The CDR3 loop spans 16 amino acids. In DNA, the CDR3 is TGTGCCAGCAGTTTTGGTCTAGCGGGAGGTGGAGAGACCCAGTACTTC. Translated, it gives CASSFGLAGGGETQYF.

The CDR3 DNA reads as TGTGCCAGCAGTTCAGGGGGGGAGAACACTGAAGCTTTCTTT. This gives the protein CASSSGGENTEAFF. The chain uses TRBV11-2 and TRBJ1-1; 7 bases align to TRBD1. V gave up 6 bases and J gave up 1 base; unmatched junction bases: 5. The CDR3 spans 14 residues. Germline lookup yields CDR1 SGHAT and CDR2 FQNNGV.

The chain couples TRBV10-1 to TRBJ1-1, with 8 bases fitting TRBD1. V was clipped by 4 bases and J by 6 bases; unmatched bases: 4. Germline assignment: CDR1 WNHNN and CDR2 SYGVQD (reference sequence). CDR3 size: 13 residues. CDR3 in DNA: TGCGCCAGCAGTGGTACAGGGGGGGCTGAAGCTTTCTTT. Its translation is CASSGTGGAEAFF.

The chain recombines TRBV28 with TRBJ2-7; 9 bases match TRBD1. Germline V gene data show CDR1 as MDHEN and CDR2 as SYDVKM. The CDR3 is 18 residues long. V dropped 3 bases and J dropped 5; count of bases not matched to a gene: 17. The CDR3, as DNA: TGTGCCAGCAGTTTTCAGTGGGGGGCGGGACAGGGATCCCACGAGCAGTACTTC. Encoded protein: CASSFQWGAGQGSHEQYF.

The chain combines TRBV19 with TRBJ1-4; the D gene is possibly TRBD1 (5 bases). CDR1 and CDR2 (germline): LNHDA, SQIVND (reference sequence). This CDR3 comprises 16 residues. V was shortened by 3 bases and J by 8 bases, with 19 bases between the two germline ends. CDR3 loop: CASSIILIRGGEKLFF. For the CDR3, the DNA is TGTGCCAGTAGTATCATCTTGATAAGGGGTGGGGAAAAACTGTTTTTT.

The chain carries TRBV29-1 and TRBJ2-3; a weak D match, TRBD2 (6 bases). The CDR3 extends over 13 amino acids. Germline CDR1 SQVTM, CDR2 ANQGSEA. V gave up 8 bases and J gave up 3 bases, with 15 bases separating them. In DNA, the CDR3 is TGCAGCTCAGGGACTGCATCTACAGATACGCAGTATTTT. Translated, it gives CSSGTASTDTQYF.

The chain combines TRBV7-6 with TRBJ2-7; 7 nucleotides agree with TRBD1. The germline gives CDR1 SGHVS, CDR2 FNYEAQ. CDR3 size: 14 residues. J lost 0 bases, V lost 5 bases, and 4 bases had no gene match. The CDR3 region is CASSARDSSYEQYF. The CDR3 region has the DNA TGTGCCAGCAGCGCCCGGGACAGCTCCTACGAGCAGTACTTC.

In its sample, this clone was seen once. J is TRBJ2-1 and V is TRBV7-8; 16 nucleotides match TRBD2. The germline gives CDR1 SGHVS, CDR2 FQNEAQ. Trimming took 5 bases from V and 0 from J; bases not matched to a gene: 10. The CDR3 covers 20 residues. Here the CDR3 reads CASSQPPGLAGGSSYNEQFF. The CDR3 coding sequence is TGTGCCAGCAGCCAACCTCCGGGACTAGCGGGGGGGAGCTCCTACAATGAGCAGTTCTTC.

This clone was picked up one time. The gene calls are TRBV23-1 and TRBJ1-1; D is possibly TRBD1 (6 bases). TRBV23-1 is recorded as an ORF, its role being uncertain. Trimming cost V 4 bases and J 2 bases, with 17 bases left between them. The CDR3 is 16 residues long. CDR3 sequence reads: CASSPKTRTDNTEAFF. As DNA, the CDR3 is TGCGCCAGCAGTCCGAAAACCAGGACAGATAACACTGAAGCTTTCTTT.

The genes are TRBV27 and TRBJ2-2; D gene uncertain. This CDR3 spans 13 amino acids. Trimming stripped 5 bases from V and 5 bases from J, with 9 bases between. Germline CDR1 and CDR2: MNHEY and SMNVEV (reference sequence). The CDR3 is CASSHTVTGELFF. The CDR3 coding sequence is TGTGCCAGCAGTCACACAGTGACCGGGGAGCTGTTTTTT.

The chain combines TRBV19 with TRBJ2-7; D perhaps matches TRBD2 (5 bases). The V end lost 8 bases, the J end lost 3 bases, and 17 bases lay between the germline ends. This CDR3 is built from 14 residues. Germline assignment: CDR1 LNHDA and CDR2 SQIVND (reference sequence). CDR3 DNA: TGTGCCAGTGGCGAGGGTAGCTTTGGCTACGAGCAGTACTTC. Translated: CASGEGSFGYEQYF.

The V call is TRBV29-1, the J call TRBJ2-1, with 9 bases aligning to TRBD2. The CDR3 sequence is 12 residues long. CDR1 is SQVTM, CDR2 ANQGSEA, per germline. Trimming removed 5 bases from V and 7 bases from J; junction bases left unmatched: 3. The CDR3: CSVYLAGNEQFF. The CDR3 nucleotides are TGCAGCGTTTACCTAGCGGGGAATGAGCAGTTCTTC.